This TCR beta chain was documented in a study of response to subunit inactivated influenza vaccine. Study-level results: The authors proposed limited new T cell recruitment per seasonal influenza vaccination.

As regards this clonotype: Its antigen is not identified.

TCRdb re-derived calls from the RT-PCR reads in MiXCR, one entry per CDR3 protein. The sample consists of almost 600,000 distinct CDR3 sequences, less than 15% of them appearing once. The germline gives CDR1 SQVTM, CDR2 ANQGSEA. Trimming pared 7 bases from V and 0 bases from J, leaving 21 bases between. This CDR3 contains 16 residues. The chain carries TRBV29-1 and TRBJ2-5; D ambiguous. The sequence derives from a man aged 50-60 years who received an inactivated influenza vaccine. The source material was PBMCs from blood, sampled approximately 13 days after vaccination. CDR3 sequence reads: CSGHGNPGLDQETQYF. CDR3 DNA: TGCAGCGGCCACGGCAATCCGGGCCTTGACCAAGAGACCCAGTACTTC.